Each of the 20 T cell receptor beta chains below was sequenced from the same sample in a study of beta chain features in type 1 diabetes. Sequenced material consisted of expressed TCRB transcripts (all of the isolated RNA was reverse transcribed). Clones were read by immunoSEQ multiplex PCR, and TCRdb kept only the in-frame ones, dropping some. The profile shows over 700,000 clones, 15% to 20% of them singletons. Sequencing used naive CD4+ T cells from blood. The origin of the receptors is a woman aged 18-35 years in good health.

The rearrangement joins TRBV10-3 to TRBJ2-1; tentative D call: TRBD1 (5 bases). This CDR3 contains 15 residues. Germline assignment: CDR1 ENHRY and CDR2 SYGVKD. V was clipped by 2 bases and J by 5 bases, with 13 bases between them. CDR3 nucleotide sequence: TGTGCCATCAGTGAGGCCGGACAAGGAAACAATGAGCAGTTCTTC. Encoded protein: CAISEAGQGNNEQFF.

The CDR3 protein is CASSLAAVTSGRAVEQFF. The CDR3 DNA reads as TGTGCCAGCAGCTTAGCGGCTGTGACTAGCGGGAGGGCTGTTGAGCAGTTCTTC. The chain has TRBV7-2 and TRBJ2-1, with TRBD2 identical over 14 bases. CDR1 and CDR2 from the germline V gene are SGHTA and FQGNSA. V shed 0 bases and J 9 bases; nucleotides not matched to a gene: 10. CDR3 length equals 18 residues.

The chain carries TRBV15 and TRBJ2-1, with TRBD2 matching 9 bases. The CDR3 length is 15 residues. Trimming removed 5 bases from V and 6 bases from J; junction bases left unmatched: 8. Per germline, CDR1 LNHNV and CDR2 YYDKDF (reference sequence). Here the CDR3 reads CATSGGLAGINEQFF. The CDR3 DNA follows: TGTGCCACCAGCGGGGGGCTAGCGGGAATCAATGAGCAGTTCTTC.

Of note for this clone: The junction differs from germline at one of its ends, possibly a read error. The same CDR3 arises from other DNA sequences in this sample as well. The chain joins TRBV7-9 to TRBJ1-1; no clear D. The germline V gene encodes CDR1 SEHNR and CDR2 FQNEAQ (reference sequence). This CDR3 is built from 14 residues. CDR3 amino acids: CASSFLTENTEAFF. CDR3 nucleotides: TGTGCCAGCAGCTTTTTGACCGAGAACACTGAGGCTTTCTTT.

This chain uses TRBV18 with TRBJ2-4, with D unclear. Germline loops: CDR1 KGHSH, CDR2 LQKENI. Trimming cost V 1 base and J 0 bases, with 1 base left between them. This CDR3 is 13 amino acids long. The CDR3 DNA reads TGTGCCAGCTCACCACGAGCCAAAAACATTCAGTACTTC. Translating gives CASSPRAKNIQYF.

The chain recombines TRBV29-1 with TRBJ2-3; TRBD1 matches 7 bases. The V gene end was trimmed by 3 bases and the J gene end by 1 base; junction bases not matched to a gene: 7. This CDR3 spans 15 amino acids. Germline V gives CDR1 SQVTM, CDR2 ANQGSEA. Here the CDR3 reads CSVERLQGGTDTQYF. The CDR3 DNA reads as TGCAGCGTTGAGAGGTTGCAGGGGGGCACAGATACGCAGTATTTT.

On this clone: Other DNA sequences of this sample code for an identical CDR3. The chain employs TRBV9 and TRBJ1-1; no firm D call. Trimming took off 0 bases at V and 1 base at J, with 4 bases between the two ends. This CDR3 has 13 residues. Germline V gene sequence: CDR1 SGDLS, CDR2 YYNGEE. The CDR3 DNA follows: TGTGCCAGCAGCGTAGAGCCGAACACTGAAGCTTTCTTT. Amino acids: CASSVEPNTEAFF.

J is TRBJ1-2 and V is TRBV7-8; D not resolved. The V gene lost 0 bases and the J gene lost 4 bases, with 3 bases spanning the gap. Germline loops: CDR1 SGHVS, CDR2 FQNEAQ. The CDR3 is 12 amino acids. CDR3 nucleotide sequence: TGTGCCAGCAGCTTAGCAGGCTATGGCTACACCTTC. It yields the protein CASSLAGYGYTF. Supplemented by reference TRBV7-8 and TRBJ1-2, the full variable domain reads GAGVSQSPRYKVAKRGQDVALRCDPISGHVSLFWYQQALGQGPEFLTYFQNEAQLDKSGLPSDRFFAERPEGSVSTLKIQRTQQEDSAVYLCASSLAGYGYTFGSGTRLTVV.

Here the CDR3 reads CAITSTGGSRETQYF. CDR3 coding DNA: TGTGCCATCACCTCAACAGGGGGCTCGCGAGAGACCCAGTACTTC. This chain joins TRBV10-3 and TRBJ2-5, with TRBD1 identical over 9 bases. V lost 7 bases, J lost 4 bases, and 10 bases stayed unmatched. The length of the CDR3 is 15 residues. Germline values: CDR1 ENHRY, CDR2 SYGVKD.

This rearrangement joins TRBV7-9 to TRBJ2-6, with D perhaps matching TRBD2 (5 bases). The V end lost 5 bases, the J end lost 0 bases, and 14 bases lay between the germline ends. CDR1 is SEHNR and CDR2 is FQNEAQ in the germline V gene (reference sequence). The CDR3 extends over 17 amino acids. The CDR3 protein is CASSLWRNPSGANVLTF. The CDR3 DNA sequence: TGTGCCAGCAGCCTGTGGAGGAACCCCTCTGGGGCCAACGTCCTGACTTTC. The variable domain in full, with the rest retrieved from reference TRBV7-9 and TRBJ2-6, is DTGVSQNPRHKITKRGQNVTFRCDPISEHNRLYWYRQTLGQGPEFLTYFQNEAQLEKSRLLSDRFSAERPKGSFSTLEIQRTEQGDSAMYLCASSLWRNPSGANVLTFGAGSRLTVL.

The table lists this clone with a few counts. CDR3 sequence: CASSYSMSGSYEQYF. DNA of the CDR3: TGTGCCAGCAGTTACTCGATGTCTGGCTCCTACGAGCAGTACTTC. V is TRBV6-5 and J is TRBJ2-7; D is undetermined. V was clipped by 0 bases and J by 0 bases, with 9 bases between them. CDR1 is MNHEY, CDR2 SVGAGI, per germline. This CDR3 has 15 amino acids.

The chain couples TRBV7-9 to TRBJ1-4; D possibly corresponds to TRBD1 (5 bases). Trimming pared 8 bases from V and 0 bases from J, leaving 16 bases between. The V gene's germline CDR1 is SEHNR and CDR2 FQNEAQ (reference sequence). The CDR3 length is 16 residues. CDR3 nucleotides: TGTGCCAGCTCACGGGGCGGGCTTTCAACTAATGAAAAACTGTTTTTT. Protein product: CASSRGGLSTNEKLFF.

The chain carries TRBV18 and TRBJ1-4; TRBD1 aligns across 7 bases. This CDR3 is 16 amino acids long. V dropped 3 bases and J dropped 10; count of bases not matched to a gene: 14. Germline V CDR1 and CDR2: KGHSH, LQKENI. CDR3 in amino acids: CASSPTTGQPHGKLFF. Written as DNA, the CDR3 is TGTGCCAGCTCACCGACCACGGGACAGCCCCATGGAAAACTGTTTTTT.

This clone has just a few counts. CDR3 DNA: TGTGCCAGCAGCTCCTTAGCGGGAGGGAGCACAGATACGCAGTATTTT. It codes for CASSSLAGGSTDTQYF. The chain recombines TRBV7-3 with TRBJ2-3; TRBD2 aligns across 11 bases. The CDR3 spans 16 residues. V lost 4 bases, J lost 0 bases, and 3 bases stayed unmatched. The germline V gene encodes CDR1 SGHTA and CDR2 FQGTGA.

This clone has a count of ten or more. The V call is TRBV7-9, the J call TRBJ2-1, with D maybe TRBD2 (5 bases). The CDR3 is made up of 16 amino acids. CDR1 is SEHNR and CDR2 is FQNEAQ in the germline V gene (reference sequence). V lost 4 bases and J lost 4, with 17 bases in between. The CDR3 nucleotides read TGTGCCAGCAGCTGGAGGACTTCCGCCTCGTACAATGAGCAGTTCTTC. This codes for CASSWRTSASYNEQFF.

The rearrangement uses TRBV29-1 and TRBJ1-2; TRBD1 aligns across 11 bases. CDR1 SQVTM and CDR2 ANQGSEA come from the germline V gene. Trimming took 7 bases from V and 8 from J; bases not matched to a gene: 3. This CDR3 is built from 11 residues. The CDR3 protein is CSAGQGAGYTF. The CDR3 DNA follows: TGCAGCGCAGGACAGGGGGCGGGCTACACCTTC.

The gene calls are TRBV28 and TRBJ2-7; a weak D match, TRBD1 (5 bases). The V and J ends lost 6 bases and 3 bases respectively, with 12 bases between them. The CDR3 has 13 residues. Per germline, CDR1 MDHEN and CDR2 SYDVKM. The CDR3 reads CASSSGLRYEQYF. The CDR3 DNA reads as TGTGCCAGCAGCTCAGGGTTGCGCTACGAGCAGTACTTC.

This chain connects TRBV7-2 to TRBJ2-1, with 9 nucleotides matching TRBD2. Germline V gene lookup returns CDR1 SGHTA and CDR2 FQGNSA. This CDR3 contains 15 residues. V gave up 1 base and J gave up 10 bases; unmatched junction bases: 8. The CDR3: CASSLVAASGREQFF. CDR3 nucleotides: TGTGCCAGCAGCTTAGTCGCAGCAAGCGGGAGGGAGCAGTTCTTC.

This clone came up a few times. The chain couples TRBV6-1 to TRBJ1-2; unclear D gene. The CDR3 covers 13 residues. Germline V gene sequence: CDR1 MNHNS, CDR2 SASEGT. V was cut by 1 base and J by 4 bases, with 7 bases left in between. The DNA for the CDR3 is TGTGCCAGCAGTGAAGGATTGGGCTATGGCTACACCTTC. Translation gives CASSEGLGYGYTF.

The chain has TRBV5-4 and TRBJ2-1; 7 bases are a match to TRBD2. The length of the CDR3 is 12 residues. The germline V gene encodes CDR1 SGHNT and CDR2 YYREEE (reference sequence). With 2 bases clipped from V and 9 bases from J, the junction kept 2 bases outside the gene matches. CDR3 nucleotide sequence: TGTGCCAGCAGCTTTGGACTAGTTGAGCAGTTCTTC. It is translated as CASSFGLVEQFF.